This is a list of T cell receptor beta chains from one sample in a study of CD8 T cells in Susac syndrome. TCRdb independently ran MiXCR on the immunoSEQ multiplex PCR reads; one entry per CDR3 protein. Among 150,000 to 200,000 distinct CDR3 sequences listed, 92% were seen once. The specimen was CD4+ T cells from PBMCs. The receptors come from a human donor in good health. CDR3s include the opening cysteine and the closing phenylalanine or tryptophan.

v_gene: TRBV10-1
CDR3aa: CASSESGQRETQYF

v_gene: TRBV28
CDR3aa: CASSLTGAYGNTIYF

v_gene: TRBV14
CDR3aa: CASSQVVISTEAFF

v_gene: TRBV7-8
CDR3aa: CASSSLTSGGSTDTQYF

v_gene: TRBV10-3
CDR3aa: CAISNPLVGGRETQYF

v_gene: TRBV7-9
CDR3aa: CASTGARLGEKLFF

v_gene: TRBV15
CDR3aa: CATSYQGLNQPQHF

v_gene: TRBV18
CDR3aa: CASSPSEDAPLHF

v_gene: TRBV29-1
CDR3aa: CSVQETVNTEAFF

v_gene: TRBV30
CDR3aa: CAWDGLNTEAFF

v_gene: TRBV12-3/TRBV12-4
CDR3aa: CASSLSTGQPYEQYF

v_gene: TRBV7-8
CDR3aa: CASSSGTGSHSNQPQHF

v_gene: TRBV20-1
CDR3aa: CSARVSGTDTQYF

v_gene: TRBV25-1
CDR3aa: CASSPPGWDTGELFF

v_gene: TRBV14
CDR3aa: CASSQGIWDNEQFF

v_gene: TRBV3-1
CDR3aa: CASSPSGGLNTDTQYF

v_gene: TRBV6-6
CDR3aa: CASSYVQETQYF

v_gene: TRBV2
CDR3aa: CASSDIRGGELFF

v_gene: TRBV12-3/TRBV12-4
CDR3aa: CASSLVARRTSGYTF

v_gene: TRBV5-4
CDR3aa: CASSLEQGPSYEQYF

v_gene: TRBV28
CDR3aa: CATQGNEQYF

v_gene: TRBV18
CDR3aa: CASSQTGAGDTQYF

v_gene: TRBV6-2/TRBV6-3
CDR3aa: CASSSWNTDTQYF

v_gene: TRBV19
CDR3aa: CASHPDRAGEAFF

v_gene: TRBV20-1
CDR3aa: CSATLSPGSTDTQYF

v_gene: TRBV5-4
CDR3aa: CASSLGLAVNEQFF

v_gene: TRBV12-3/TRBV12-4
CDR3aa: CASRGGQTGELFF

v_gene: TRBV27
CDR3aa: CASARGSMNTEAFF

v_gene: TRBV6-1
CDR3aa: CASRRTGTGGGETQYF

v_gene: TRBV4-3
CDR3aa: CASSQDKSYVTEAFF

v_gene: TRBV18
CDR3aa: CASSPQGTRNQPQHF

v_gene: TRBV6-6
CDR3aa: CASSYGSIYNSPLHF

v_gene: TRBV2
CDR3aa: CASSEETGGGQPQHF

v_gene: TRBV6-5
CDR3aa: CASSYGRGNQPQHF

v_gene: TRBV3-1
CDR3aa: CASSQDTGRDIQYF

v_gene: TRBV23-1
CDR3aa: CASSHGVDEQYF

v_gene: TRBV6-5
CDR3aa: CASSYSGRFSGANVLTF

v_gene: TRBV7-6
CDR3aa: CASSLGKGYGYTF

v_gene: TRBV30
CDR3aa: CAWSRLGGEETQYF

v_gene: TRBV20-1
CDR3aa: CSASSARVGYEQYF